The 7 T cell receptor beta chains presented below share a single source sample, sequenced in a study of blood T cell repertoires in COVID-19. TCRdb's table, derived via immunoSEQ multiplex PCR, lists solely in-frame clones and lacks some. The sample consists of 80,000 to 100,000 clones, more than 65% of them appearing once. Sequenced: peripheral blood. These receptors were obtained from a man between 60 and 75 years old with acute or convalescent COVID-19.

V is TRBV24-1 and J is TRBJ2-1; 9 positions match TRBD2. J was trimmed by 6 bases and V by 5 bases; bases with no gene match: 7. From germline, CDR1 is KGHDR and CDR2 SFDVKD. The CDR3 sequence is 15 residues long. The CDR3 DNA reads TGTGCCACCAGTGTTTCGGGACTAGCTCGCAATGAGCAGTTCTTC. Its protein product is CATSVSGLARNEQFF.

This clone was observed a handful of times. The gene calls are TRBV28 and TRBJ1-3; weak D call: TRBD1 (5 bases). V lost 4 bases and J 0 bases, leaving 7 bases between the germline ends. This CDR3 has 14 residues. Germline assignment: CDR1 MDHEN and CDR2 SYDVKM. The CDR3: CASSSGNSGNTIYF. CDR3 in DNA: TGTGCCAGCAGTTCAGGGAACTCTGGAAACACCATATATTTT.

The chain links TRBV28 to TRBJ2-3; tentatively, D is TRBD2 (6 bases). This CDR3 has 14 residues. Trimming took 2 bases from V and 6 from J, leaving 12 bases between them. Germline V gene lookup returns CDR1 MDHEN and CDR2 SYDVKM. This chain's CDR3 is CASSLPGEVDTQYF. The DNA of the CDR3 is TGTGCCAGCAGTTTACCGGGAGAGGTGGATACGCAGTATTTT. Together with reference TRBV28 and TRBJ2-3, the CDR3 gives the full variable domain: DVKVTQSSRYLVKRTGEKVFLECVQDMDHENMFWYRQDPGLGLRLIYFSYDVKMKEKGDIPEGYSVSREKKERFSLILESASTNQTSMYLCASSLPGEVDTQYFGPGTRLTVL.

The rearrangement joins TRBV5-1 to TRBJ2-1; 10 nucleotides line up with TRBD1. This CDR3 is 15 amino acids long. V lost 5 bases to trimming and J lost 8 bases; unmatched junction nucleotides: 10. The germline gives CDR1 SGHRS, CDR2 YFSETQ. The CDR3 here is CASSKVTGGVDEQFF. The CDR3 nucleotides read TGCGCCAGCAGTAAGGTGACAGGGGGCGTGGATGAGCAGTTCTTC.

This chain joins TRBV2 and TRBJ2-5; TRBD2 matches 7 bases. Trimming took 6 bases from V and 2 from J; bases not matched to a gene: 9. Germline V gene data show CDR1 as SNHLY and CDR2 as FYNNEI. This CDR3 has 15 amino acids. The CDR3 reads CASSAGRAAQETQYF. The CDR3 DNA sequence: TGTGCCAGCAGCGCGGGGAGGGCAGCACAAGAGACCCAGTACTTC.

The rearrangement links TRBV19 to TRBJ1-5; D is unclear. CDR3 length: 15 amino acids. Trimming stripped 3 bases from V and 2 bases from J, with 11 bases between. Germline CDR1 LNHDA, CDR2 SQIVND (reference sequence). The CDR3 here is CASSMGDRRNQPQHF. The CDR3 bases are TGTGCCAGTAGTATGGGAGATAGACGCAATCAGCCCCAGCATTTT.

This chain's CDR3 is CASSLGGLGVPTQYF. DNA of the CDR3: TGTGCCAGCAGCTTAGGGGGGCTGGGTGTTCCGACCCAGTACTTC. The rearrangement joins TRBV7-8 to TRBJ2-5, with D perhaps TRBD1 (6 bases). This CDR3 is 15 amino acids long. Germline lookup yields CDR1 SGHVS and CDR2 FQNEAQ. Trimming took off 1 base at V and 7 bases at J, with 16 bases between the two ends.